The 22 T cell receptor beta chains below were found in one sample sequenced in a study of T cell responses to AZD1222 COVID-19 vaccine. Here immunoSEQ multiplex PCR was the method, and the copy in TCRdb shows in-frame clones only, minus some. The sample has more than 95,000 clones, less than 90% seen once. The sequencing used peripheral blood, collected on day 0 of AZD1222 vaccination. These receptors came from an adult in good health.

This sequence joins TRBV7-2 and TRBJ2-3; possible D gene TRBD2, 6 bases. V was shortened by 8 bases and J by 2 bases, with 8 bases between the two germline ends. The CDR3 covers 12 residues. Germline V CDR1 and CDR2: SGHTA, FQGNSA. The CDR3 here is CASGGTTDTQYF. CDR3 DNA sequence: TGTGCCAGCGGGGGGACCACAGATACGCAGTATTTT.

The V gene is TRBV6-4, the J gene TRBJ2-1; 10 nucleotides line up with TRBD2. The V and J ends lost 6 bases and 4 bases, in that order; junction bases with no gene match: 12. This CDR3 has 17 amino acids. Per germline, CDR1 MRHNA and CDR2 SNTAGT. This CDR3 reads CASRGALAGMTYNEQFF. Here the CDR3 DNA reads TGTGCCAGCAGGGGGGCACTAGCGGGAATGACGTACAATGAGCAGTTCTTC.

The V and J genes are TRBV18 and TRBJ2-1, with TRBD2 matching 14 bases. This CDR3 has 16 residues. In germline, CDR1 is KGHSH, CDR2 LQKENI. J gave up 7 bases and V 3 bases, and 5 bases lay outside the gene matches. CDR3 sequence: CASSPGTSGSFNEQFF. The CDR3 coding sequence is TGTGCCAGCTCACCGGGGACTAGCGGGAGTTTTAATGAGCAGTTCTTC.

The chain couples TRBV7-2 to TRBJ2-1; 12 positions agree with TRBD2. The CDR3 runs to 15 residues. After removal of 5 bases from V and 9 bases from J, the junction contained 8 bases not matched to a gene. From germline, CDR1 is SGHTA and CDR2 FQGNSA. The DNA of the CDR3 is TGTGCCAGCAGCGCGACTAGCGGGAGAATCAGTGAGCAGTTCTTC. Its translation: CASSATSGRISEQFF. Together with reference TRBV7-2 and TRBJ2-1, the CDR3 gives the full variable domain: GAGVSQSPSNKVTEKGKDVELRCDPISGHTALYWYRQSLGQGLEFLIYFQGNSAPDKSGLPSDRFSAERTGGSVSTLTIQRTQQEDSAVYLCASSATSGRISEQFFGPGTRLTVL.

The J gene is TRBJ1-5, the V gene TRBV5-1; D call uncertain. Germline loops: CDR1 SGHRS, CDR2 YFSETQ. This CDR3 contains 13 residues. V lost 0 bases and J 5 bases, leaving 6 bases between the germline ends. CDR3 DNA sequence: TGCGCCAGCAGCTTGGCCGAGGATCAGCCCCAGCATTTT. It specifies CASSLAEDQPQHF.

The V and J genes are TRBV19 and TRBJ1-5; TRBD1 aligns across 7 bases. V was pared by 3 bases and J by 3 bases, with 8 bases of the junction left unmatched. The CDR3 totals 16 residues. Per germline, CDR1 LNHDA and CDR2 SQIVND (reference sequence). CDR3: CASSIPGQWDNQPQHF. CDR3 sequence (DNA): TGTGCCAGTAGTATTCCGGGACAGTGGGACAATCAGCCCCAGCATTTT.

V gene TRBV18 combines with J gene TRBJ2-6; D perhaps matches TRBD1 (6 bases). Germline CDR1 is KGHSH and CDR2 is LQKENI. CDR3 length: 15 amino acids. With 5 bases removed from V and 1 base from J, the gap between germline ends came to 9 bases. This CDR3 reads CASSGQYSGANVLTF. CDR3 in DNA: TGTGCCAGCTCAGGACAGTATTCTGGGGCCAACGTCCTGACTTTC.

This chain connects TRBV7-9 to TRBJ1-2, with D unclear. The CDR3 length is 14 residues. V lost 1 base to trimming and J lost 2 bases, with 8 bases between them. The germline V gene encodes CDR1 SEHNR and CDR2 FQNEAQ (reference sequence). CDR3 residues: CASSLDGPNYGYTF. The CDR3 nucleotides read TGTGCCAGCAGCTTAGACGGGCCCAACTATGGCTACACCTTC.

The V call is TRBV3-1 (or the pseudogene TRBV3-2), the J call TRBJ2-1; 12 bases map to TRBD2. Trimming at V came to 1 base and at J to 8 bases, leaving 0 bases not matched to a gene. The CDR3 covers 14 residues. Germline CDR1 and CDR2: LGHDT and YNNKEL (reference sequence). The CDR3 protein is CASSQGLAGDEQFF. DNA for the CDR3: TGTGCCAGCAGCCAAGGACTAGCGGGAGATGAGCAGTTCTTC.

This chain uses TRBV28 with TRBJ1-2; TRBD1 might be the D (6 bases). The CDR3 consists of 12 residues. Per the germline V gene, CDR1 is MDHEN and CDR2 is SYDVKM. Trimming took 10 bases from V and 8 from J, leaving 17 bases between them. The DNA of the CDR3 is TGTGCCATAGGGGGAAGTACCTGGGGCTACACCTTC. It specifies CAIGGSTWGYTF.

The chain couples TRBV18 to TRBJ1-3, with 10 bases aligning to TRBD1. The V and J ends lost 4 bases and 3 bases, in that order; junction bases with no gene match: 6. The germline V gene encodes CDR1 KGHSH and CDR2 LQKENI. The CDR3 contains 16 residues. CDR3 sequence: CASSQRQGAVGNTIYF. CDR3 coding DNA: TGTGCCAGCTCACAGAGACAGGGGGCCGTTGGAAACACCATATATTTT. The full variable domain, completed using reference TRBV18 and TRBJ1-3, is NAGVMQNPRHLVRRRGQEARLRCSPMKGHSHVYWYRQLPEEGLKFMVYLQKENIIDESGMPKERFSAEFPKEGPSILRIQQVVRGDSAAYFCASSQRQGAVGNTIYFGEGSWLTVV.

This sequence joins TRBV10-3 and TRBJ2-7; D is perhaps TRBD2 (6 bases). V was pared by 9 bases and J by 6 bases, with 12 bases between. The CDR3 is made up of 11 amino acids. CDR1 and CDR2 (germline): ENHRY, SYGVKD. CDR3 in amino acids: CAMGGAGEQYF. In nucleotides, the CDR3 is TGTGCCATGGGTGGAGCGGGCGAGCAGTACTTC.

V usage is TRBV19 and J usage is TRBJ1-5, with D maybe TRBD1 (5 bases). This CDR3 contains 15 residues. The V end lost 10 bases, the J end lost 3 bases, and 19 bases lay between the germline ends. From germline, CDR1 is LNHDA and CDR2 SQIVND (reference sequence). The CDR3 DNA reads TGTGCCACCCAGAAGCGGGGGTTTGACAATCAGCCCCAGCATTTT. Translation gives CATQKRGFDNQPQHF.

The chain carries TRBV5-1 and TRBJ1-2; 10 bases align to TRBD1. Germline V lookup: CDR1 SGHRS, CDR2 YFSETQ. With V trimmed by 0 bases and J by 3 bases, 5 bases remained unmatched. The CDR3 is 16 amino acids. The CDR3 region has the DNA TGCGCCAGCAGCTTGGGCGACAGGGGGCAAGACTATGGCTACACCTTC. Amino acids: CASSLGDRGQDYGYTF.

The genes are TRBV6-6 and TRBJ1-3; no definite D call. Germline CDR1 MNHNY, CDR2 SVGAGI (reference sequence). The CDR3 has 14 residues. With 6 bases removed from V and 1 base from J, the gap between germline ends came to 10 bases. CDR3 in DNA: TGTGCCAGCAGCCTAGGGCGATCTGGAAACACCATATATTTT. This codes for CASSLGRSGNTIYF.

J is TRBJ1-5 and V is TRBV28; D unresolved. Trimming shortened V by 3 bases and J by 2 bases, and 14 bases separated the two germline ends. CDR3 length equals 16 residues. Germline lookup yields CDR1 MDHEN and CDR2 SYDVKM. The CDR3 is CASSFWGNSRNQPQHF. CDR3 in DNA: TGTGCCAGCAGTTTTTGGGGAAATTCCCGCAATCAGCCCCAGCATTTT.

The chain recombines TRBV19 with TRBJ1-5; no clear D. The CDR3 runs to 14 residues. Germline lookup yields CDR1 LNHDA and CDR2 SQIVND (reference sequence). V dropped 2 bases and J dropped 4 bases, with 9 bases sitting between them. The CDR3 here is CASSIPAVNQPQHF. The CDR3 DNA is TGTGCCAGTAGTATACCGGCAGTGAATCAGCCCCAGCATTTT.

CDR3 residues: CASSLERLEAFF. As DNA, the CDR3 is TGTGCCAGCAGCTTAGAACGGCTTGAAGCTTTCTTT. This chain links TRBV7-9 with TRBJ1-1; D is ambiguous. The CDR3 extends over 12 amino acids. The V end was cut by 1 base, the J end by 7 bases, with 7 bases between. Looked up from germline, CDR1 is SEHNR and CDR2 is FQNEAQ (reference sequence).

CDR3 DNA: TGTGCCAGCAGTTTGGGCCGGGTCACTGAAGCTTTCTTT. It yields the protein CASSLGRVTEAFF. V and J are TRBV6-2 or TRBV6-3 and TRBJ1-1, with no clear D. V was shortened by 4 bases and J by 4 bases, with 10 bases between the two germline ends. CDR3 size: 13 residues. Per germline, CDR1 MNHEY and CDR2 SVGEGT.

In its sample, this clone was seen once. The J gene is TRBJ1-4, the V gene TRBV9, with TRBD1 identical over 7 bases. The CDR3 length is 13 residues. From germline, CDR1 is SGDLS and CDR2 YYNGEE. Trimming cost V 0 bases and J 17 bases; bases outside gene matches: 10. CDR3 in amino acids: CASSVGQGQPIFF. The CDR3 nucleotides are TGTGCCAGCAGCGTAGGACAGGGCCAGCCCATTTTTTTT.

This chain links TRBV2 with TRBJ2-5, with a weak D call TRBD2 (5 bases). Germline CDR1 and CDR2: SNHLY and FYNNEI. This CDR3 contains 14 residues. Trimming removed 6 bases from V and 1 base from J, with 12 bases in between. CDR3 sequence (DNA): TGTGCCAGCAGGATTAGCGCTTCCCAAGAGACCCAGTACTTC. It codes for CASRISASQETQYF.

This chain uses TRBV2 with TRBJ1-1; no definite D call. Germline loops: CDR1 SNHLY, CDR2 FYNNEI. CDR3 length: 13 residues. The V and J ends lost 6 bases and 6 bases respectively, with 14 bases between them. Written as DNA, the CDR3 is TGTGCCAGCAGATCGGACCCGCACCCTGAAGCTTTCTTT. Protein sequence: CASRSDPHPEAFF.